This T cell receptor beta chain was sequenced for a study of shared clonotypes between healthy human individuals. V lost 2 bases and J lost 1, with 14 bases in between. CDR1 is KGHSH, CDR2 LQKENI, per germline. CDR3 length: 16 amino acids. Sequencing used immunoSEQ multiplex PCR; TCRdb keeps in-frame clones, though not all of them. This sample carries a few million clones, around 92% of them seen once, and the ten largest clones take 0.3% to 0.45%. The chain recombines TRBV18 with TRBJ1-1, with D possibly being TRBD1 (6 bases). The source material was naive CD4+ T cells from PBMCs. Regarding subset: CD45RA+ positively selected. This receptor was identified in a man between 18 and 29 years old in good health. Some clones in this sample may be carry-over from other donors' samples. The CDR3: CASSPDRSGRNTEAFF. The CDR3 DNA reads TGTGCCAGCTCACCAGACAGGTCTGGACGGAACACTGAAGCTTTCTTT.